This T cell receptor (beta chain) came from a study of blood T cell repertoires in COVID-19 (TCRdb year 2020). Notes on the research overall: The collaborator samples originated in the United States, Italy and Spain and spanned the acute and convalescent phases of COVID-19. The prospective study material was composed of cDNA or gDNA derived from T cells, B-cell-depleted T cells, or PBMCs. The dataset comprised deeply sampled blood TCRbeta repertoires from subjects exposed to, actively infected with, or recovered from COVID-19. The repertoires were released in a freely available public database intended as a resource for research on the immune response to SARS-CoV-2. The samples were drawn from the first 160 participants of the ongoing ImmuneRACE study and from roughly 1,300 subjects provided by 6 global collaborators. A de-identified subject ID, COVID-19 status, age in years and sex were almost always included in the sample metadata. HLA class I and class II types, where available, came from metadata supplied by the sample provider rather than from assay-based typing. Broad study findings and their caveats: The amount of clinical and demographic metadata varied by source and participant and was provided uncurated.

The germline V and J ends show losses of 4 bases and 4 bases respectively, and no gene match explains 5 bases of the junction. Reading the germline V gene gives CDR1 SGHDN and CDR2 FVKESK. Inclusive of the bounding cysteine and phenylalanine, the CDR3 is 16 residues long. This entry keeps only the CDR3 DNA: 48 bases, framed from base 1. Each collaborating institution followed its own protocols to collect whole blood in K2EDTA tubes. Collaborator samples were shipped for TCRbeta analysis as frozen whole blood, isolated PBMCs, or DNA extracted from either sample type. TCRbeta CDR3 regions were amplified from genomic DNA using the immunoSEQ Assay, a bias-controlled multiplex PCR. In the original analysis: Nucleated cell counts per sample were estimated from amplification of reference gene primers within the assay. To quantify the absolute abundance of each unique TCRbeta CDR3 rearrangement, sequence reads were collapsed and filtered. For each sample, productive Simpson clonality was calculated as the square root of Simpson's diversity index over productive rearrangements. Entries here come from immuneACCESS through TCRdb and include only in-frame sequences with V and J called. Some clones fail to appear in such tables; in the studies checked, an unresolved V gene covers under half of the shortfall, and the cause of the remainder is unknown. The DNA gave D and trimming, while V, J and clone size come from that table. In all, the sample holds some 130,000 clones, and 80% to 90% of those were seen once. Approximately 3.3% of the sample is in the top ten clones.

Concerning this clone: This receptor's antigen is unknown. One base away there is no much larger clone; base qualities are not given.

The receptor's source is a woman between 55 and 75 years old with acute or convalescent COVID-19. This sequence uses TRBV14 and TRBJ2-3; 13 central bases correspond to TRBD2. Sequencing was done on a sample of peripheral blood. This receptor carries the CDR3 CASSRTSGSIADTQYF. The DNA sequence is TGTGCCAGCAGCCGGACTAGCGGGAGCATAGCAGATACGCAGTATTTT.